What follows are 24 T cell receptor beta chains derived from one specimen sequenced in a study of vaccination effects on CD4 cells after COVID-19. Their target antigens are unknown. ViraFEST expansion of antigen-specific CD4+ T cells with viral peptide pools preceded sequencing. When less than 12 days of culture had elapsed, CD4+ T cells were isolated. All participants had two doses of either the BNT162b2 or mRNA-1273 vaccine. Profiled with immunoSEQ multiplex PCR; TCRdb holds only in-frame clones, not every one. The repertoire has 20,000 or so clones, around 77% of them found once; the top ten carry about 9.1%. The sequencing used CD4+ T cells from PBMCs cultured with HCoV-229E spike peptides, collected after COVID-19 vaccination. Every receptor here comes from a human donor who received a COVID-19 vaccine.

The rearrangement joins TRBV6-6 to TRBJ1-4; TRBD1 aligns across 8 bases. After removal of 9 bases from V and 7 bases from J, the junction contained 7 bases not matched to a gene. This CDR3 has 13 residues. Germline-derived CDR1 and CDR2 are MNHNY and SVGAGI (reference sequence). The DNA of the CDR3 is TGTGCCAGTTCCGGGACAGGCAGTGAAAAACTGTTTTTT. Its translation: CASSGTGSEKLFF.

This chain joins TRBV24-1 and TRBJ1-4, with no clear D. V was cut by 3 bases and J by 8 bases, with 12 bases left in between. From germline, CDR1 is KGHDR and CDR2 SFDVKD. The CDR3 runs 14 residues. For the CDR3, the DNA is TGTGCCACCAGTGATAACGGGGAGGAGGAAAAACTGTTTTTT. It encodes CATSDNGEEEKLFF.

The chain has TRBV30 and TRBJ1-1, with D tentatively TRBD1 (6 bases). Germline loops: CDR1 GTSNPN, CDR2 SVGIG (reference sequence). The ends were cut back, 0 bases at V and 7 bases at J, with 18 bases in the middle. The CDR3 covers 15 residues. The CDR3 nucleotides are TGTGCCTGGAGTGTACCCGGTAGGGGGTCAGTTGAAGCTTTCTTT. Encoded protein: CAWSVPGRGSVEAFF.

As DNA, the CDR3 is TGTGCCAGCAGCGTAGGGTATAGCAATCAGCCCCAGCATTTT. It translates to CASSVGYSNQPQHF. The gene calls are TRBV9 and TRBJ1-5; unclear D gene. V lost 0 bases and J 0 bases, leaving 4 bases between the germline ends. The CDR3 spans 14 residues. CDR1 is SGDLS and CDR2 is YYNGEE in the germline V gene.

V gene TRBV14 combines with J gene TRBJ1-2; D gene ambiguous. The CDR3 totals 12 residues. The V end lost 1 base, the J end lost 5 bases, and 5 bases lay between the germline ends. CDR1 is SGHDN, CDR2 FVKESK, per germline. The CDR3 DNA follows: TGTGCCAGCAGCCAAGGTCTTTATGGCTACACCTTC. This translates into CASSQGLYGYTF.

This rearrangement joins TRBV7-9 to TRBJ2-1; D is possibly TRBD1 (6 bases). The V gene's germline CDR1 is SEHNR and CDR2 FQNEAQ (reference sequence). The CDR3 length is 13 residues. V was pared by 3 bases and J by 9 bases, with 12 bases between. The CDR3 is CASSLIQGGEQFF. The CDR3 nucleotides are TGTGCCAGCAGCTTGATACAGGGTGGTGAGCAGTTCTTC.

The CDR3 loop is CASSDRDNNEQFF. CDR3 coding DNA: TGTGCCAGCAGTGACCGGGACAACAATGAGCAGTTCTTC. This chain links TRBV6-4 with TRBJ2-1; D perhaps matches TRBD1 (6 bases). CDR3 length: 13 amino acids. Germline V gives CDR1 MRHNA, CDR2 SNTAGT. The V and J ends lost 2 bases and 5 bases respectively, with 7 bases between them.

This clone was picked up a small number of times. The chain has TRBV19 and TRBJ2-5, with D possibly being TRBD1 or TRBD2 (7 bases each). Germline loops: CDR1 LNHDA, CDR2 SQIVND (reference sequence). The V and J ends lost 4 bases and 2 bases respectively, with 17 bases between them. There are 16 residues in the CDR3. CDR3 amino acids: CASSRQGGRSQETQYF. CDR3 sequence (DNA): TGTGCCAGTAGTAGACAGGGAGGGAGGAGTCAAGAGACCCAGTACTTC.

V is TRBV19 and J is TRBJ2-5, with 10 bases fitting TRBD1. The CDR3 runs 15 residues. V dropped 6 bases and J dropped 4; count of bases not matched to a gene: 8. The germline CDR1 and CDR2 sequences are LNHDA and SQIVND (reference sequence). The CDR3 region is CASRSGQGVVETQYF. CDR3 nucleotide sequence: TGTGCCAGTAGGTCAGGACAGGGGGTTGTAGAGACCCAGTACTTC.

In nucleotides, the CDR3 is TGCAGCGTTTCGAAGGGGGTTAGGACTGAAGCTTTCTTT. This sequence encodes CSVSKGVRTEAFF. The gene calls are TRBV29-1 and TRBJ1-1, with D possibly matching TRBD1 (6 bases). Germline CDR1 is SQVTM and CDR2 is ANQGSEA. Trimming removed 5 bases from V and 5 bases from J, with 15 bases in between. The CDR3 runs 13 residues.

This chain links TRBV18 with TRBJ2-7; D unclear. The CDR3 is 13 residues long. The germline V gene encodes CDR1 KGHSH and CDR2 LQKENI. The ends were cut back, 1 base at V and 1 base at J, with 5 bases in the middle. The CDR3 here is CASSPQQSYEQYF. CDR3 bases: TGTGCCAGCTCACCACAACAATCCTACGAGCAGTACTTC.

The V and J genes are TRBV5-1 and TRBJ2-7; D remains ambiguous. The ends were cut back, 1 base at V and 2 bases at J, with 7 bases in the middle. Germline V lookup: CDR1 SGHRS, CDR2 YFSETQ. The CDR3 consists of 13 residues. The CDR3 is CASSLRQTYEQYF. The CDR3 DNA reads as TGCGCCAGCAGCTTGAGGCAAACCTACGAGCAGTACTTC.

The rearrangement uses TRBV7-9 and TRBJ2-7; possible D gene TRBD2, 6 bases. Trimming pared 5 bases from V and 0 bases from J, leaving 17 bases between. The CDR3 length is 16 residues. The germline V gene encodes CDR1 SEHNR and CDR2 FQNEAQ (reference sequence). This CDR3 reads CASSPKMAGTSYEQYF. The CDR3 DNA follows: TGTGCCAGCAGCCCCAAGATGGCGGGAACCTCCTACGAGCAGTACTTC.

The gene calls are TRBV7-8 and TRBJ1-5; D gene uncertain. The germline CDR1 and CDR2 sequences are SGHVS and FQNEAQ. V lost 6 bases to trimming and J lost 1 base, with 10 bases between them. The CDR3 is 14 amino acids. DNA for the CDR3: TGTGCCAGCAGGCTCGGAGCGAGCAATCAGCCCCAGCATTTT. Translated: CASRLGASNQPQHF.

This chain links TRBV12-5 with TRBJ2-1, with D possibly matching TRBD1 (6 bases). The length of the CDR3 is 13 residues. Trimming pared 5 bases from V and 8 bases from J, leaving 13 bases between. The germline V gene encodes CDR1 LGHNT and CDR2 FRNRAP. The CDR3 DNA reads TGTGCTAGTGGTAACACCCCAGGGGATGAGCAGTTCTTC. Residues: CASGNTPGDEQFF.

The V and J genes are TRBV27 and TRBJ1-1; D gene uncertain. The V and J ends lost 2 bases and 1 base respectively, with 8 bases between them. Germline V lookup: CDR1 MNHEY, CDR2 SMNVEV (reference sequence). The CDR3 covers 14 residues. CDR3 sequence (DNA): TGTGCCAGCAGTTTAAGGTCGAGGAACACTGAAGCTTTCTTT. This encodes CASSLRSRNTEAFF.

This clone has only one observation. The chain links TRBV12-3 or TRBV12-4 to TRBJ2-1, with no clear D. The germline V and J ends were trimmed by 6 bases and 8 bases, with 8 bases remaining between them. The CDR3 is 11 amino acids. The chain's CDR3 is CASSPGHEQFF. The CDR3 DNA is TGTGCCAGCAGCCCCGGGCATGAGCAGTTCTTC.

This clone was counted between two and nine times. The J gene is TRBJ1-5, the V gene TRBV5-5; 8 bases match TRBD1. The CDR3 extends over 14 amino acids. The germline V gene has CDR1 SGHKS and CDR2 YYEKEE (reference sequence). V shed 5 bases and J 4 bases; nucleotides not matched to a gene: 5. The CDR3: CASSSGTGNQPQHF. CDR3 nucleotide sequence: TGTGCCAGCAGTTCCGGGACAGGTAATCAGCCCCAGCATTTT. Drawing the rest from reference TRBV5-5 and TRBJ1-5, the complete variable domain is DAGVTQSPTHLIKTRGQQVTLRCSPISGHKSVSWYQQVLGQGPQFIFQYYEKEERGRGNFPDRFSARQFPNYSSELNVNALLLGDSALYLCASSSGTGNQPQHFGDGTRLSIL.

The chain couples TRBV4-1 to TRBJ2-3; D unresolved. Germline CDR1 is MGHRA and CDR2 is YSYEKL. Between the trimmed V and J ends, which lost 5 bases and 0 bases, there was a span of 15 bases. This CDR3 comprises 16 residues. This CDR3 is CASSDGSVTSTDTQYF. For the CDR3, the DNA is TGCGCCAGCAGCGATGGCTCGGTCACTAGCACAGATACGCAGTATTTT.

V usage is TRBV5-4 and J usage is TRBJ2-7; 12 nucleotides match TRBD1. Per the germline V gene, CDR1 is SGHNT and CDR2 is YYREEE (reference sequence). This CDR3 is built from 15 residues. V was pared by 4 bases and J by 7 bases, with 9 bases of the junction left unmatched. CDR3 nucleotide sequence: TGTGCCAGCAGCCAAAGCGGGACAGGGGGCCGGGAGCAGTACTTC. Encoded protein: CASSQSGTGGREQYF.

This chain joins TRBV6-4 and TRBJ2-1; D is possibly TRBD2 (5 bases). V gave up 8 bases and J gave up 9 bases, with 8 bases separating them. Germline V CDR1 and CDR2: MRHNA, SNTAGT. This CDR3 contains 10 residues. This chain's CDR3 is CASLASEQFF. Written as DNA, the CDR3 is TGTGCCAGCCTAGCAAGTGAGCAGTTCTTC.

J is TRBJ1-5 and V is TRBV19; TRBD1 matches at 8 bases. This CDR3 spans 15 amino acids. Germline V gene data show CDR1 as LNHDA and CDR2 as SQIVND (reference sequence). With 5 bases clipped from V and 6 bases from J, the junction kept 9 bases outside the gene matches. The chain's CDR3 is CASSFQGAPGQPQHF. The CDR3 nucleotides are TGTGCCAGTAGTTTTCAGGGGGCTCCGGGTCAGCCCCAGCATTTT.

The V gene is TRBV29-1, the J gene TRBJ2-2; D unresolved. CDR3 size: 14 residues. The V end lost 7 bases, the J end lost 1 base, and 13 bases lay between the germline ends. Germline values: CDR1 SQVTM, CDR2 ANQGSEA. As DNA, the CDR3 is TGCAGCGGGTACATGAGGTTGAACACCGGGGAGCTGTTTTTT. Protein: CSGYMRLNTGELFF.

The chain uses TRBV5-1 and TRBJ1-1, with a weak D call TRBD1 (5 bases). V lost 4 bases, J lost 4 bases, and 17 bases lay in between. CDR3 length: 15 amino acids. Germline lookup yields CDR1 SGHRS and CDR2 YFSETQ. The CDR3 DNA reads TGCGCCAGCAGCGTTCAGACAGAATTGGGCACTGAAGCTTTCTTT. Translation gives CASSVQTELGTEAFF.